Listed below are T cell receptor beta chains from one sample, sequenced in a study of long-term antiretroviral therapy in people with HIV. TCRdb keeps only in-frame clones here, not all; method: immunoSEQ multiplex PCR. The table includes tens of thousands of clones, approximately 90% detected once. This sample comprised unsorted PBMCs, obtained 1.8 years before starting antiretroviral therapy. The receptors come from a woman aged 25 to 45 with HIV. Each CDR3 is given with its conserved first and last residue. The order of the fields is CDR3 DNA, CDR3 protein, J gene, D gene, clone size, V gene. The D gene is left open where the match is weak. Rows may omit the clone size; those that give it use once, few, many or a size class.

DNA: TGTGCCAGCAGCGTAGCGACAGGGGTCGGCCCCTACGAGCAGTACTTC
CDR3: CASSVATGVGPYEQYF
J: TRBJ2-7
D: TRBD1
size: NA
V: TRBV9

DNA: TGTGCCAGCAGCTTCGGGGACAGCAAGTACTTC
CDR3: CASSFGDSKYF
J: TRBJ2-7
D: TRBD1
size: NA
V: TRBV7-8

DNA: TGTGCCAGCAGCTTGGAGGGAGGCACCGGGGAGCTGTTTTTT
CDR3: CASSLEGGTGELFF
J: TRBJ2-2
D: NA
size: NA
V: TRBV11-2

DNA: TGTGCCACTCGGACAGGGGGGTGGACTGAAGCTTTCTTT
CDR3: CATRTGGWTEAFF
J: TRBJ1-1
D: TRBD1
size: NA
V: TRBV6-5

DNA: TGTGCCAGCAGCCGAGCGGGGGGCACAGATACGCAGTATTTT
CDR3: CASSRAGGTDTQYF
J: TRBJ2-3
D: TRBD2
size: NA
V: TRBV7-9

DNA: TGTGCCAGCAGAGGAGCGAGCTCTGGAAACACCATATATTTT
CDR3: CASRGASSGNTIYF
J: TRBJ1-3
D: NA
size: NA
V: TRBV6-6

DNA: TGTGCCAGCAGCTACGCAGGCGCCTCCTACGAGCAGTACTTC
CDR3: CASSYAGASYEQYF
J: TRBJ2-7
D: NA
size: NA
V: TRBV13

DNA: TGTGCCAGCAGTTACAAGGGCAATCAGCCCCAGCATTTT
CDR3: CASSYKGNQPQHF
J: TRBJ1-5
D: NA
size: NA
V: TRBV27

DNA: TGTGCCAGCAGCTTAGCGCCCAGGGGGGATGGCTACACCTTC
CDR3: CASSLAPRGDGYTF
J: TRBJ1-2
D: TRBD1
size: NA
V: TRBV11-2

DNA: TGTGCCAGCAGAGACAGCTCTGGAAACACCATATATTTT
CDR3: CASRDSSGNTIYF
J: TRBJ1-3
D: NA
size: once
V: TRBV6-1

DNA: TGTGCCAGCAGCCAATATGGCGGGACGGATACGCAGTATTTT
CDR3: CASSQYGGTDTQYF
J: TRBJ2-3
D: NA
size: NA
V: TRBV14

DNA: TGTGCCAGCAGCTTGCATAGGGACACCGGGGAGCTGTTTTTT
CDR3: CASSLHRDTGELFF
J: TRBJ2-2
D: NA
size: NA
V: TRBV11-2

DNA: TGTGCCAGCAGAGCGCCCTTCGAGGGGGATAATTCACCCCTCCACTTT
CDR3: CASRAPFEGDNSPLHF
J: TRBJ1-6
D: NA
size: once
V: TRBV5-6

DNA: TGTGCCAGCAGCATTGGTCGGACTTTGGAGACCCAGTACTTC
CDR3: CASSIGRTLETQYF
J: TRBJ2-5
D: NA
size: NA
V: TRBV5-8

DNA: TGCAGCGTTGTTGCTTACGATGAAGCTTTCTTT
CDR3: CSVVAYDEAFF
J: TRBJ1-1
D: NA
size: NA
V: TRBV29-1

DNA: TGTGCCACCAGCAGAGCGGGAGGCTTGAGCTCCTACGAGCAGTACTTC
CDR3: CATSRAGGLSSYEQYF
J: TRBJ2-7
D: TRBD2
size: NA
V: TRBV15

DNA: TGTGCCTGGAGCCAGACAGAGAACACTGAAGCTTTCTTT
CDR3: CAWSQTENTEAFF
J: TRBJ1-1
D: NA
size: NA
V: TRBV30

DNA: TGTGCCAGCCAAGTGCGGCTGCAAGAGACCCAGTACTTC
CDR3: CASQVRLQETQYF
J: TRBJ2-5
D: NA
size: NA
V: TRBV6-1

DNA: TGTGCCAGCAGCCGACACGACTGGGGGGCTGATGAGACCCAGTACTTC
CDR3: CASSRHDWGADETQYF
J: TRBJ2-5
D: NA
size: NA
V: TRBV4-2

DNA: TGTGCCAGCACGGACCAAAGGGGTGGCTACACCTTC
CDR3: CASTDQRGGYTF
J: TRBJ1-2
D: NA
size: NA
V: TRBV28

DNA: TGTGCCAGCAGTAAAACACCGACTAATGAAAAACTGTTTTTT
CDR3: CASSKTPTNEKLFF
J: TRBJ1-4
D: NA
size: NA
V: TRBV27

DNA: TGTGCCAGCAGCCCGGGACAGAACACTGAAGCTTTCTTT
CDR3: CASSPGQNTEAFF
J: TRBJ1-1
D: NA
size: NA
V: TRBV6-5

DNA: TGTGCCAGCAGCGGACACATGAGTAGCAACACCATATATTTT
CDR3: CASSGHMSSNTIYF
J: TRBJ1-3
D: NA
size: few
V: TRBV9

DNA: TGTGCCAGCAGCTTAGTAGCGATGTCGGGTAATCAGCCCCAGCATTTT
CDR3: CASSLVAMSGNQPQHF
J: TRBJ1-5
D: NA
size: NA
V: TRBV7-2

DNA: TGTGCCAGCAGCCAGGAAGGACATACTATCTACGAGCAGTACTTC
CDR3: CASSQEGHTIYEQYF
J: TRBJ2-7
D: NA
size: NA
V: TRBV14

DNA: TGTGCCAGCAGCCGACAGGGTATAGATGAAAAACTGTTTTTT
CDR3: CASSRQGIDEKLFF
J: TRBJ1-4
D: TRBD1
size: NA
V: TRBV28

DNA: TGTGCCAGCAGACTACTAGCGGGGGGGCAGGGGGAGCAGTTCTTC
CDR3: CASRLLAGGQGEQFF
J: TRBJ2-1
D: TRBD2
size: once
V: TRBV11-2

DNA: TGTGCCAGTAAGGCTGTTGACTCCACTGAAGCTTTCTTT
CDR3: CASKAVDSTEAFF
J: TRBJ1-1
D: NA
size: NA
V: TRBV19

DNA: TGTGCCAGCAGTTCCAGAGGGGGTCAGCACTATGGCTACACCTTC
CDR3: CASSSRGGQHYGYTF
J: TRBJ1-2
D: NA
size: NA
V: TRBV7-8

DNA: TGTGCCAGCAGTTGGGGCCAGAGCGAGACCCAGTACTTC
CDR3: CASSWGQSETQYF
J: TRBJ2-5
D: NA
size: NA
V: TRBV6-1

DNA: TGTGCCAGCAGGGGCAGGGGAAGTAATTCACCCCTCCACTTT
CDR3: CASRGRGSNSPLHF
J: TRBJ1-6
D: NA
size: NA
V: TRBV2

DNA: TGTGCCAGCAGGGGGACTAGCGGTACCGGGGAGCTGTTTTTT
CDR3: CASRGTSGTGELFF
J: TRBJ2-2
D: TRBD2
size: NA
V: TRBV6-5

DNA: TGCAGCGTTGAGTCGGGGAACACTGAAGCTTTCTTT
CDR3: CSVESGNTEAFF
J: TRBJ1-1
D: NA
size: medium-sized
V: TRBV29-1

DNA: TGTGCCAGCAGTGATAGGCAGGGGGGTCAAGAGACCCAGTACTTC
CDR3: CASSDRQGGQETQYF
J: TRBJ2-5
D: NA
size: NA
V: TRBV2

DNA: TGTGCCAGCAGCTTAGGAGTCTCTGGGGCCAACGTCCTGACTTTC
CDR3: CASSLGVSGANVLTF
J: TRBJ2-6
D: NA
size: once
V: TRBV7-9

DNA: TGTGCCACCCCTGGATCTTTGGATGGGGGTCCGTACCCAGATACGCAGTATTTT
CDR3: CATPGSLDGGPYPDTQYF
J: TRBJ2-3
D: NA
size: few
V: TRBV7-9

DNA: TGCGCCAGCAGGGGAAGTGGCTACACCTTC
CDR3: CASRGSGYTF
J: TRBJ1-2
D: NA
size: NA
V: TRBV10-2

DNA: TGTGCCAGTCGGGACACCTCGGCGAACACCGGGGAGCTGTTTTTT
CDR3: CASRDTSANTGELFF
J: TRBJ2-2
D: NA
size: NA
V: TRBV9

DNA: TGTGCCAGCAGTTACTCGACAAGTAATGAAAAACTGTTTTTT
CDR3: CASSYSTSNEKLFF
J: TRBJ1-4
D: NA
size: NA
V: TRBV6-5

DNA: TGTGCCAGCAGTTCATCCCTCACAGATACGCAGTATTTT
CDR3: CASSSSLTDTQYF
J: TRBJ2-3
D: NA
size: NA
V: TRBV5-6

DNA: TGTGCCAGCAGTAAGGAACATAGCAATCAGCCCCAGCATTTT
CDR3: CASSKEHSNQPQHF
J: TRBJ1-5
D: NA
size: NA
V: TRBV6-4

DNA: TGTGCCAGCACCCTTAAGGGTGGGGGGTTGGATTCACCCCTCCACTTT
CDR3: CASTLKGGGLDSPLHF
J: TRBJ1-6
D: NA
size: NA
V: TRBV5-5

DNA: TGTGCCAGCAGCTCAGGGATTCTCAGGAATGAGCAGTTCTTC
CDR3: CASSSGILRNEQFF
J: TRBJ2-1
D: NA
size: once
V: TRBV13

DNA: TGCGCCAGCAGCTTGGCTTTCGATGAGCAGTTCTTC
CDR3: CASSLAFDEQFF
J: TRBJ2-1
D: NA
size: NA
V: TRBV5-1

DNA: TGCGCCAGCAGGGACAGTAACGCAGATACGCAGTATTTT
CDR3: CASRDSNADTQYF
J: TRBJ2-3
D: NA
size: NA
V: TRBV4-1

DNA: TGTGCCAGCCGAGGGGGAGCTAACTATGGCTACACCTTC
CDR3: CASRGGANYGYTF
J: TRBJ1-2
D: NA
size: NA
V: TRBV9

DNA: TGTGCCAGCAGCTTGGCCTCGACAGGGCCAGGTCGGCCCCAGCATTTT
CDR3: CASSLASTGPGRPQHF
J: TRBJ1-5
D: TRBD1
size: NA
V: TRBV5-5

DNA: TGCGCCAGCAGCCAAGCTTTTGGCGGGACTGATAGTGGCTACACCTTC
CDR3: CASSQAFGGTDSGYTF
J: TRBJ1-2
D: NA
size: medium-sized
V: TRBV4-1

DNA: TGTGCCAGCTCGAAGGCAGGCCCTAATGAAAAACTGTTTTTT
CDR3: CASSKAGPNEKLFF
J: TRBJ1-4
D: NA
size: NA
V: TRBV11-2

DNA: TGTGCCAGCAGTGTAGTGCGAATTAACTATGGCTACACCTTC
CDR3: CASSVVRINYGYTF
J: TRBJ1-2
D: NA
size: NA
V: TRBV6-4

DNA: TGTGCTAGTGGTCCCCCCCGGGGCCCACGCATGGAGCTGTTTTTT
CDR3: CASGPPRGPRMELFF
J: TRBJ2-2
D: NA
size: NA
V: TRBV12-5

DNA: TGTGCCAGTAGTATAGGGCCAGTCTACTCTGGAAACACCATATATTTT
CDR3: CASSIGPVYSGNTIYF
J: TRBJ1-3
D: NA
size: NA
V: TRBV19

DNA: TGTGCCAGCAGTTGGGGCAGGGGGATAGACAATGAGCAGTTCTTC
CDR3: CASSWGRGIDNEQFF
J: TRBJ2-1
D: TRBD1
size: NA
V: TRBV27

DNA: TGCGCCAGCAGTGACCCAGGGATGAACACTGAAGCTTTCTTT
CDR3: CASSDPGMNTEAFF
J: TRBJ1-1
D: NA
size: NA
V: TRBV10-1

DNA: TGTGCCTGGAACCCCATTCTTAGTGTCGAGACCCAGTACTTC
CDR3: CAWNPILSVETQYF
J: TRBJ2-5
D: NA
size: NA
V: TRBV30

DNA: TGCGCCAGCAGCCAGGTCATGGGGGAGGATACGCAGTATTTT
CDR3: CASSQVMGEDTQYF
J: TRBJ2-3
D: NA
size: NA
V: TRBV5-1